Shown below are 3 T cell receptor beta chains from a single sample sequenced in a study of blood T cells in healthy people across ages. Together with a sample-barcoded 5' primer, a J-beta primer mix was included in a second PCR lasting roughly 6 to 12 cycles. TCRdb used MiXCR to reprocess the 5' RACE reads, holding one entry per CDR3 protein. The repertoire holds around 1,000,000 distinct CDR3 sequences, with around 25% as singletons. The sample was also reused in another study, on T cells of mothers and their children.

The material sequenced was blood. All receptors derive from a girl aged 2-15 years in good health.

V usage is TRBV4-1 and J usage is TRBJ2-1; 7 bases are shared with TRBD2. This CDR3 has 15 amino acids. V gave up 1 base and J gave up 5 bases; unmatched junction bases: 5. Per the germline V gene, CDR1 is MGHRA and CDR2 is YSYEKL. CDR3 in amino acids: CASSQGGGSHNEQFF. Written as DNA, the CDR3 is TGCGCCAGCAGCCAAGGCGGCGGGAGCCACAATGAGCAGTTCTTC.

The chain employs TRBV5-5 and TRBJ2-1; TRBD1 aligns across 7 bases. This CDR3 contains 15 residues. Per the germline V gene, CDR1 is SGHKS and CDR2 is YYEKEE (reference sequence). V dropped 3 bases and J dropped 3; count of bases not matched to a gene: 6. The CDR3 DNA reads TGTGCCAGCAGCTACCCTGGGACAGTCTACAATGAGCAGTTCTTC. It codes for CASSYPGTVYNEQFF.

In this sample, this clonotype turned up a few times. V usage is TRBV6-5 and J usage is TRBJ2-3; D not certain. This CDR3 is 14 amino acids long. V was pared by 5 bases and J by 0 bases, with 9 bases between. Germline assignment: CDR1 MNHEY and CDR2 SVGAGI. In nucleotides, the CDR3 is TGTGCCAGCAGTGTCCACGGAAGCACAGATACGCAGTATTTT. Its protein is CASSVHGSTDTQYF.